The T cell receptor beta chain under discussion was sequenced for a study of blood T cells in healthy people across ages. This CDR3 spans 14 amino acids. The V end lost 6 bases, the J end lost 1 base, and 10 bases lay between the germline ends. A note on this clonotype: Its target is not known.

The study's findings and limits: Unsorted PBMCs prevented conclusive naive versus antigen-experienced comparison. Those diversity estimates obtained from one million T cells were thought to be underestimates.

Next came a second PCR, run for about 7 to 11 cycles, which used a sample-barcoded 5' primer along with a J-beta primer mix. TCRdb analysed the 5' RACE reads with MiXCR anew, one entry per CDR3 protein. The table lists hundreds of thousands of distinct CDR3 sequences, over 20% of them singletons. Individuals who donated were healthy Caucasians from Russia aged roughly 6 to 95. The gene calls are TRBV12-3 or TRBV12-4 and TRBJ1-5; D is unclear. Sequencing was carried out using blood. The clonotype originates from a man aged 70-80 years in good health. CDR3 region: CASRAGKSNQPQHF. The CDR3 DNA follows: TGTGCCAGCAGAGCTGGCAAGAGCAATCAGCCCCAGCATTTT.